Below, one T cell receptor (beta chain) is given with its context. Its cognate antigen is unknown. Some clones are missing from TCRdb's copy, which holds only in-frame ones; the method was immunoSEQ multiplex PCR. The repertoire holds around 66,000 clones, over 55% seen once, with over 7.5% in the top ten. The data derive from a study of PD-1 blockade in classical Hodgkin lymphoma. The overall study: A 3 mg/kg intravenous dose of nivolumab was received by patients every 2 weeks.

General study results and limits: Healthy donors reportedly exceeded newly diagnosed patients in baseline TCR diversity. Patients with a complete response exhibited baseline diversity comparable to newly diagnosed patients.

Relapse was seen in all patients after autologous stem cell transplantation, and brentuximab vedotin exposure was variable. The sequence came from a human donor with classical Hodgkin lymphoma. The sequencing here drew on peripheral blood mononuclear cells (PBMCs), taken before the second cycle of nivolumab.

The CDR3: CASSPRSGQGTSTDTQYF. For the CDR3, the DNA is TGTGCCAGCAGCCCCCGGTCCGGACAGGGCACTAGCACAGATACGCAGTATTTT. V and J are TRBV9 and TRBJ2-3; 8 bases align to TRBD1. The V gene's germline CDR1 is SGDLS and CDR2 YYNGEE. The CDR3 is made up of 18 amino acids. Trimming cost V 4 bases and J 0 bases; bases outside gene matches: 13.